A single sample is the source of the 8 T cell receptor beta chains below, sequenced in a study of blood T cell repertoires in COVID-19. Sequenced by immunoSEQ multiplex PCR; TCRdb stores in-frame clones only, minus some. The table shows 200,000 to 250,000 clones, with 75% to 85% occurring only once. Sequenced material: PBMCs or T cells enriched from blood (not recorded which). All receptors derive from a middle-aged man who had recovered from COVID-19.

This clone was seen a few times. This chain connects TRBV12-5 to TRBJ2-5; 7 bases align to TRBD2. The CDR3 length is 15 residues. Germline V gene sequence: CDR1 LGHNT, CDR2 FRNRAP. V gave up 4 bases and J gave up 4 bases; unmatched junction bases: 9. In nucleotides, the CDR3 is TGTGCTAGTGGTTCATTTGGGGGGGGTTTAGAGACCCAGTACTTC. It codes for CASGSFGGGLETQYF.

CDR3 in amino acids: CASSTTGTGNTIYF. The CDR3 DNA reads as TGTGCCAGCAGCACTACAGGGACTGGAAACACCATATATTTT. The chain links TRBV11-2 to TRBJ1-3, with D perhaps TRBD1 (6 bases). This CDR3 has 14 amino acids. The germline V and J ends were trimmed by 5 bases and 2 bases, with 10 bases remaining between them. Germline V CDR1 and CDR2: SGHAT, FQNNGV.

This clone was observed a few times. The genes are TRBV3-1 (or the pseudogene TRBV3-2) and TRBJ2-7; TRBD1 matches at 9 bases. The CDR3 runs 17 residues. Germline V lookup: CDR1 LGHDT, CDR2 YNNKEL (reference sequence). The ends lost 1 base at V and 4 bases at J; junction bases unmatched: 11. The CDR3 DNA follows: TGTGCCAGCAGCCAAGTTCCACTGGGACAGGGTGGTTACGAGCAGTACTTC. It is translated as CASSQVPLGQGGYEQYF.

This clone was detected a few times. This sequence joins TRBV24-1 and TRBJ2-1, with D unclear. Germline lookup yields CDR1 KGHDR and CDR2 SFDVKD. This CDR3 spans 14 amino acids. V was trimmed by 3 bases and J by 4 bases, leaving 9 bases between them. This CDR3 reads CATSDGQNYNEQFF. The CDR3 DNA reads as TGTGCCACCAGTGATGGTCAGAATTACAATGAGCAGTTCTTC.

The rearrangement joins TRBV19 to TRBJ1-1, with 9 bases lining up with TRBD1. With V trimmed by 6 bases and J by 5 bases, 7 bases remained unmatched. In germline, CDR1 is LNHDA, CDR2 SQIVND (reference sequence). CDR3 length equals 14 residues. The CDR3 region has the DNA TGTGCCAGTAGCGGACAGGGGCAGCTGACTGAAGCTTTCTTT. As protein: CASSGQGQLTEAFF.

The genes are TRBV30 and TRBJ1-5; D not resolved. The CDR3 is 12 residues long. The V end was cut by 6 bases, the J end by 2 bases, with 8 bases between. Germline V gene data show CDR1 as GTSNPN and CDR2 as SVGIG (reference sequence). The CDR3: CACSGRNQPQHF. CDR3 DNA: TGTGCCTGTTCGGGTCGCAATCAGCCCCAGCATTTT.

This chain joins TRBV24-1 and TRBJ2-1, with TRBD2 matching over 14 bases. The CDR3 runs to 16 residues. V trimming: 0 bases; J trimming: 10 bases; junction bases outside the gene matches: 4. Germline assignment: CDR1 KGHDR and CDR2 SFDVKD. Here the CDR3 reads CATSDLGTSGSREQFF. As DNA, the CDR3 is TGTGCCACCAGTGATTTGGGGACTAGCGGGAGTAGGGAGCAGTTCTTC.

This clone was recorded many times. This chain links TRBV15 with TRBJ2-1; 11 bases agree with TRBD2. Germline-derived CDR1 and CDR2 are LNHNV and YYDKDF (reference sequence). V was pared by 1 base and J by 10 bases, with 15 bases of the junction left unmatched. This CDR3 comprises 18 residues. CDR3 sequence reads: CATSRAGIRLAGPGEQFF. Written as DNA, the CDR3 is TGTGCCACCAGCAGAGCGGGGATTAGACTAGCGGGACCCGGGGAGCAGTTCTTC.